These T cell receptor beta chains were read from a single sample in a study of blood T cell repertoires in COVID-19. Repertoires were generated with immunoSEQ multiplex PCR, while TCRdb's copy carries only in-frame clones and drops some. This table has over 120,000 clones, about four fifths appearing once. Input material: peripheral blood. These TCRs come from a human donor in a cohort sampled during active COVID-19. The CDR3 runs from the conserved cysteine through the conserved F or W. A D gene is named only where the DNA matches it firmly. Clone size is given for some rows only: seen once, a few or many times, or a class if the clone is expanded.

D gene,J gene,clone size,V gene,CDR3 DNA,CDR3 protein
.,TRBJ2-5,.,TRBV29-1,TGCAGCGTCCTCCGGGGTGGGGGCGATGCAGAGACCCAGTACTTC,CSVLRGGGDAETQYF
.,TRBJ2-5,.,TRBV24-1,TGTGCCACCAGTGATTTTGGGGAGCTCCAAGAGACCCAGTACTTC,CATSDFGELQETQYF
.,TRBJ1-1,.,TRBV21-1,TGTGCCAGCAGCTGGCCCTGGGACAGGCTTTCCACTGAAGCTTTCTTT,CASSWPWDRLSTEAFF
.,TRBJ1-5,.,TRBV2,TGTGCCAGCCGGAGGGAGCTTAATCAGCCCCAGCATTTT,CASRRELNQPQHF
.,TRBJ2-2,once,TRBV6-5,TGTGCCAGCAGTTACGCAGTAAACACCGGGGAGCTGTTTTTT,CASSYAVNTGELFF
.,TRBJ1-4,.,TRBV7-3,TGTGCCAGCGCTGGGCCCCCCCGCCGGGAAAAACTGTTTTTT,CASAGPPRREKLFF
.,TRBJ1-2,.,TRBV5-1,TGCGCCAGCAGTTTGGAGGGGACACCCGCTAACTATGGCTACACCTTC,CASSLEGTPANYGYTF
.,TRBJ2-1,once,TRBV9,TGTGCCAGCGCCCGAGGGGGAGGGTTTCGCGGTGAGCAGTTCTTC,CASARGGGFRGEQFF
.,TRBJ2-5,once,TRBV7-9,TGTGCCAGCAGCTTAGTCACTACGGTTCAAGAGACCCAGTACTTC,CASSLVTTVQETQYF
TRBD1,TRBJ2-5,.,TRBV7-3,TGTGCCAGCAGCTTAGCCCGCGTAGGGGGCGGGGAGACCCAGTACTTC,CASSLARVGGGETQYF
.,TRBJ2-7,.,TRBV6-5,TGTGCCAGCAGTCAGTATAACTCCTACGAGCAGTACTTC,CASSQYNSYEQYF
.,TRBJ2-1,.,TRBV9,TGTGCCAGCAGCGTTGAGGAGCCATACAATGAGCAGTTCTTC,CASSVEEPYNEQFF
TRBD1,TRBJ2-7,.,TRBV5-1,TGCGCCAGCAGCCCTGCCGGGACAGGGCTCTACGAGCAGTACTTC,CASSPAGTGLYEQYF
TRBD2,TRBJ2-6,.,TRBV6-2/TRBV6-3,TGTGCCAGCAGTCCCCTGCCGGCGGGAGGATCAGGGGCCAACGTCCTGACTTTC,CASSPLPAGGSGANVLTF
TRBD1,TRBJ2-5,.,TRBV30,TGTGCCTGGAGTGAGAAGTTACAGGGGGAGACCCAGTACTTC,CAWSEKLQGETQYF
.,TRBJ2-3,.,TRBV13,TGTGCCAGCAGCTCGGGGGGCCGGAGACCAGATACGCAGTATTTT,CASSSGGRRPDTQYF
.,TRBJ2-2,.,TRBV6-6,TGTGCCAGCAGTTACGGGCCCGCCGGGGAGCTGTTTTTT,CASSYGPAGELFF